This TCR beta chain was identified during a study of blood T cell repertoires in COVID-19. Study information: Acute and convalescent COVID-19 samples came from the United States, Italy and Spain. PBMCs, B-cell-depleted T cells, or T cells provided the cDNA or gDNA that made up the material.

The Seattle site enrolled patients during active infection and followed them longitudinally. This clone was recorded only once. Sequenced by immunoSEQ multiplex PCR; TCRdb stores in-frame clones only, minus some. The table has 250,000 to 300,000 clones, around 87% seen once; the top ten hold 2% to 2.5%. The germline CDR1 and CDR2 sequences are MGHDK and SYGVNS. Trimming cost V 4 bases and J 7 bases, with 14 bases left between them. CDR3 size: 14 residues. The clonotype was recovered from a woman aged 55-75 years with COVID-19, enrolled during active disease. Sequenced material: peripheral blood. This chain uses TRBV25-1 with TRBJ2-1; possibly TRBD2 for D (6 bases). The CDR3 reads CASSAQPRGNEQFF. In DNA form, the CDR3 reads TGTGCCAGCAGTGCCCAGCCTCGGGGGAATGAGCAGTTCTTC.